This T cell receptor beta chain was found in a study of cytomegalovirus exposure and HLA in healthy donors. At the level of the study: The same platform as the approximately 670 first-cohort repertoires was used for the 120 validation repertoires, a later analysis reported.

The table came from immunoSEQ multiplex PCR; TCRdb's copy has only in-frame clones and leaves some out. Among about 330,000 clones listed, about 85% were seen once. The CDR3 length is 15 residues. Germline V gene data show CDR1 as SGHAT and CDR2 as FQNNGV. The ends were cut back, 2 bases at V and 5 bases at J, with 15 bases in the middle. The source is a woman aged 30 to 39 in good health and CMV-seropositive. This rearrangement joins TRBV11-2 to TRBJ1-1; D may be TRBD1 (5 bases). The sample comprised PBMCs. The CDR3 loop reads CASSLLLGLGTEAFF. The CDR3 nucleotides are TGTGCCAGCAGCTTACTTCTGGGGCTAGGAACTGAAGCTTTCTTT.